The 30 T cell receptor beta chains given below trace back to one sample, sequenced in a study of blood T cells in healthy people across ages. For the second PCR, which ran for about 7 to 11 cycles, a sample-barcoded 5' primer and a J-beta primer mix were used. Each CDR3 protein gets one entry after TCRdb re-called the 5' RACE reads with MiXCR. The sample consists of some 710,000 distinct CDR3 sequences, roughly 20% of them appearing once. What was sequenced was blood. The receptor set was obtained from a man in his 70s in good health.

A remark on this clonotype: A read error may account for a junction end that differs from germline. The rearrangement uses TRBV11-1 and TRBJ2-1; TRBD1 matches 12 bases. From germline, CDR1 is SGHAT and CDR2 FQDESV (reference sequence). This CDR3 comprises 15 residues. CDR3 nucleotides: TGTGCCGGCAGCTTTGGGACAGGGGGCGACAATGAGCAGTTCTTC. This codes for CAGSFGTGGDNEQFF.

This clonotype was counted between two and nine times. The gene calls are TRBV6-5 and TRBJ1-2, with 9 bases fitting TRBD1. V lost 6 bases and J lost 8; bases outside the gene matches: 10. This CDR3 region has 14 residues. The germline V gene encodes CDR1 MNHEY and CDR2 SVGAGI. For the CDR3, the DNA is TGTGCCAGCAGGGCCGGGGACAGGGCAAAGGGCTACACCTTC. It translates to CASRAGDRAKGYTF.

The chain combines TRBV27 with TRBJ1-1; D is possibly TRBD1 (6 bases). Trimming removed 4 bases from V and 4 bases from J, with 19 bases in between. Germline assignment: CDR1 MNHEY and CDR2 SMNVEV (reference sequence). This CDR3 is built from 16 residues. The CDR3 DNA reads TGTGCCAGCAGTTCTAACAGGGAGGGGTGGACCACTGAAGCTTTCTTT. Encoded protein: CASSSNREGWTTEAFF.

The V call is TRBV7-9, the J call TRBJ2-4; TRBD1 might be the D (6 bases). The CDR3 is 14 residues long. V was clipped by 2 bases and J by 3 bases, with 8 bases between them. Germline CDR1 SEHNR, CDR2 FQNEAQ (reference sequence). The CDR3 loop reads CASSLSGDKNIQYF. The DNA of the CDR3 is TGTGCCAGCAGCTTATCAGGGGACAAAAACATTCAGTACTTC.

The V call is TRBV29-1, the J call TRBJ1-4, with 9 bases aligning to TRBD1. The germline V gene encodes CDR1 SQVTM and CDR2 ANQGSEA. The ends lost 0 bases at V and 7 bases at J; junction bases unmatched: 3. CDR3 size: 14 residues. The CDR3 sequence is CSVEEGQGGEKLFF. The CDR3 region has the DNA TGCAGCGTTGAAGAGGGACAGGGAGGTGAAAAACTGTTTTTT. Full variable domain (missing parts from reference TRBV29-1 and TRBJ1-4): SAVISQKPSRDICQRGTSLTIQCQVDSQVTMMFWYRQQPGQSLTLIATANQGSEATYESGFVIDKFPISRPNLTFSTLTVSNMSPEDSSIYLCSVEEGQGGEKLFFGSGTQLSVL.

The chain uses TRBV12-3 or TRBV12-4 and TRBJ2-5; TRBD1 matches 10 bases. The CDR3 sequence is 14 residues long. V lost 1 base to trimming and J lost 7 bases; unmatched junction nucleotides: 3. CDR3 protein: CASSLGQGAGTQYF. The DNA of the CDR3 is TGTGCCAGCAGTTTAGGACAGGGGGCTGGGACCCAGTACTTC.

This clonotype was counted a few times. The CDR3 DNA follows: TGTGCCAGCTCACCCCGGCTAGTGGAAAAACTGTTTTTT. Translation: CASSPRLVEKLFF. The J gene is TRBJ1-4, the V gene TRBV18; D not certain. Germline CDR1 is KGHSH and CDR2 is LQKENI. V was trimmed by 3 bases and J by 8 bases, leaving 10 bases between them. The CDR3 has 13 amino acids.

This clonotype appeared many times. V usage is TRBV7-8 and J usage is TRBJ2-3; the D gene is possibly TRBD1 (6 bases). CDR3 length: 16 residues. V was shortened by 5 bases and J by 0 bases, with 15 bases between the two germline ends. Looked up from germline, CDR1 is SGHVS and CDR2 is FQNEAQ. The CDR3 spells CASSLRDTTSTDTQYF. CDR3 bases: TGTGCCAGCAGCCTACGGGACACCACTAGCACAGATACGCAGTATTTT.

This clonotype was seen a handful of times. The chain links TRBV5-1 to TRBJ2-2; 7 bases fit TRBD1. The V segment lost 0 bases and the J segment 5 bases; nucleotides outside the gene matches: 7. Germline V CDR1 and CDR2: SGHRS, YFSETQ. The CDR3 is 16 amino acids. The chain's CDR3 is CASSLAPTGVTGELFF. The CDR3 coding sequence is TGCGCCAGCAGCTTGGCGCCTACAGGGGTTACCGGGGAGCTGTTTTTT.

There are a few counts of this clonotype. V and J are TRBV18 and TRBJ2-1, with D possibly matching TRBD1 (6 bases). Germline loops: CDR1 KGHSH, CDR2 LQKENI. This CDR3 has 15 residues. V lost 3 bases to trimming and J lost 2 bases, with 11 bases between them. The CDR3 nucleotides read TGTGCCAGCTCACCGACAGGTCATGCCTACAATGAGCAGTTCTTC. This sequence encodes CASSPTGHAYNEQFF.

This clonotype was picked up a small number of times. The J gene is TRBJ2-5, the V gene TRBV12-3 or TRBV12-4; D is ambiguous. V lost 2 bases and J lost 3, with 19 bases in between. This CDR3 comprises 17 residues. CDR3 nucleotide sequence: TGTGCCAGCAGTTTATGGGTCTCCGGAATGAGAAAAGAGACCCAGTACTTC. Translated, it gives CASSLWVSGMRKETQYF.

In this sample, this clonotype turned up a few times. J is TRBJ2-5 and V is TRBV29-1; possibly TRBD2 for D (5 bases). V was shortened by 6 bases and J by 5 bases, with 16 bases between the two germline ends. CDR3 length: 13 amino acids. Germline values: CDR1 SQVTM, CDR2 ANQGSEA. The CDR3 bases are TGCAGCGTAAGAGGGCGGGTTACGGAGACCCAGTACTTC. Its protein product is CSVRGRVTETQYF.

The chain is built from TRBV14 and TRBJ2-3; 7 bases map to TRBD2. After removal of 1 base from V and 3 bases from J, the junction contained 10 bases not matched to a gene. The CDR3 is 17 residues long. CDR1 and CDR2 (germline): SGHDN, FVKESK. This chain's CDR3 is CASSQVLGLGGTDTQYF. The CDR3 coding sequence is TGTGCCAGCAGCCAAGTGTTAGGACTAGGAGGTACAGATACGCAGTATTTT.

The chain couples TRBV20-1 to TRBJ2-5, with unresolved D. Trimming pared 3 bases from V and 2 bases from J, leaving 13 bases between. From germline, CDR1 is DFQATT and CDR2 SNEGSKA (reference sequence). CDR3 length: 14 amino acids. As DNA, the CDR3 is TGCAGTGCTAGTCCCCCCCTGATTCAAGAGACCCAGTACTTC. Translation: CSASPPLIQETQYF.

Only a few counts were recorded for this clonotype. The chain couples TRBV7-9 to TRBJ2-3; the match to TRBD1 covers 9 bases. This CDR3 has 15 residues. V was clipped by 6 bases and J by 4 bases; unmatched bases: 8. Germline loops: CDR1 SEHNR, CDR2 FQNEAQ (reference sequence). The CDR3 region has the DNA TGTGCCAGCAGATACCGGGACAGGGATTCAGATACGCAGTATTTT. Encoded protein: CASRYRDRDSDTQYF.

V is TRBV20-1 and J is TRBJ1-6; 9 bases are a match to TRBD1. The CDR3 is made up of 15 amino acids. The J segment lost 10 bases and the V segment lost 4 bases, leaving 11 bases of the junction unmatched. CDR1 is DFQATT and CDR2 is SNEGSKA in the germline V gene (reference sequence). The CDR3, as DNA: TGCAGTGCTACCCGGTTGGGACAGGGCGACTCACCCCTCCACTTT. Translation: CSATRLGQGDSPLHF.

This rearrangement joins TRBV6-6 to TRBJ2-5; no firm D call. Between the trimmed V and J ends, which lost 5 bases and 0 bases, there was a span of 13 bases. The germline V gene has CDR1 MNHNY and CDR2 SVGAGI (reference sequence). The CDR3 runs 15 residues. In DNA, the CDR3 is TGTGCCAGCAGTCGAACAAGGAAGTACCAAGAGACCCAGTACTTC. Its translation: CASSRTRKYQETQYF.

The J gene is TRBJ2-3, the V gene TRBV20-1; D might be TRBD2 (7 bases). CDR1 DFQATT and CDR2 SNEGSKA come from the germline V gene (reference sequence). The CDR3 consists of 17 residues. V was shortened by 4 bases and J by 2 bases, with 22 bases between the two germline ends. DNA for the CDR3: TGCAGTGCTAAAACCAGGGGTCCCGGGACTAACACAGATACGCAGTATTTT. Its translation: CSAKTRGPGTNTDTQYF.

This clonotype has at least ten counts. The chain combines TRBV12-3 or TRBV12-4 with TRBJ2-1; D is unclear. The CDR3 loop spans 14 amino acids. The ends were cut back, 0 bases at V and 6 bases at J, with 9 bases in the middle. CDR3 nucleotides: TGTGCCAGCAGTTTAGCCAGGTCCCTCAATGAGCAGTTCTTC. It is translated as CASSLARSLNEQFF.

The J gene is TRBJ2-2, the V gene TRBV7-9; D is uncertain. The V end was cut by 6 bases, the J end by 9 bases, with 5 bases between. Looked up from germline, CDR1 is SEHNR and CDR2 is FQNEAQ (reference sequence). CDR3 size: 10 residues. DNA of the CDR3: TGTGCCAGCAGGAACCGGGAGCTGTTTTTT. Translation gives CASRNRELFF.

This clonotype came up a few times. This rearrangement joins TRBV12-3 or TRBV12-4 to TRBJ2-7, with 11 bases aligning to TRBD2. The junction had 8 bases not matched to a gene; V was cut back by 3 bases and J by 7 bases. This CDR3 is 15 amino acids long. The CDR3 bases are TGTGCCAGCAGTTTGGGAACTAGCGGGAGTTGGGAGCAGTACGTC. Translation gives CASSLGTSGSWEQYV.

The chain links TRBV3-1 to TRBJ2-7, with 9 bases that match TRBD2. V lost 4 bases and J lost 5; bases outside the gene matches: 15. There are 17 residues in the CDR3. CDR1 LGHDT and CDR2 YNNKEL come from the germline V gene (reference sequence). CDR3 amino acids: CASSLSPLAGFKDEQYF. CDR3 in DNA: TGTGCCAGCAGCCTAAGCCCTCTAGCGGGGTTTAAGGACGAGCAGTACTTC.

This clonotype occurred a few times. J is TRBJ2-5 and V is TRBV6-6; no clear D. The germline V gene encodes CDR1 MNHNY and CDR2 SVGAGI (reference sequence). The V end was cut by 2 bases, the J end by 5 bases, with 12 bases between. The CDR3 extends over 14 amino acids. The CDR3 coding sequence is TGTGCCAGCAGTTACATGACTCTGGGGGAGACCCAGTACTTC. This encodes CASSYMTLGETQYF.

This clonotype came up many times. The CDR3 is CSVGGRTSGRVLSNEQFF. The CDR3 coding sequence is TGCAGCGTTGGTGGGAGGACTAGCGGGAGGGTGCTAAGTAATGAGCAGTTCTTC. V and J are TRBV29-1 and TRBJ2-5; 15 bases map to TRBD2. The DNA end lines up better with TRBJ2-1; the J call may be wrong. CDR3 length: 18 residues. Looked up from germline, CDR1 is SQVTM and CDR2 is ANQGSEA.

This clonotype has a handful of counts. This chain joins TRBV12-3 or TRBV12-4 and TRBJ1-4, with TRBD1 matching over 8 bases. V trimming: 6 bases; J trimming: 0 bases; junction bases outside the gene matches: 12. The CDR3 has 18 residues. CDR3 DNA sequence: TGTGCCAGCAGCCCTATTACAGGGGGGATCACAACTAATGAAAAACTGTTTTTT. This gives the protein CASSPITGGITTNEKLFF.

V and J are TRBV6-5 and TRBJ2-5; 13 nucleotides align to TRBD2. This CDR3 comprises 16 residues. V trimming: 6 bases; J trimming: 2 bases; junction bases outside the gene matches: 6. Germline CDR1 MNHEY, CDR2 SVGAGI. The CDR3, as DNA: TGTGCCAGCAGGGACCGGACTAGCGGGGGACAAGAGACCCAGTACTTC. This gives the protein CASRDRTSGGQETQYF.

The chain carries TRBV9 and TRBJ2-3, with 11 bases matching TRBD2. CDR3 length: 16 amino acids. V trimming: 3 bases; J trimming: 1 base; junction bases outside the gene matches: 4. From germline, CDR1 is SGDLS and CDR2 YYNGEE. CDR3 DNA sequence: TGTGCCAGCAGCGCGGGACTAGCGGCTCGCACAGATACGCAGTATTTT. Its translation: CASSAGLAARTDTQYF.

The chain has TRBV4-2 and TRBJ2-3, with 8 bases matching TRBD1. Germline CDR1 and CDR2: LGHNA and YNFKEQ. This CDR3 spans 17 amino acids. The trim removed 0 bases at V and 4 bases at J, leaving 9 bases unmatched. CDR3 in DNA: TGTGCCAGCAGCCAAGAAGTCGGCAGGGGGCTTTCAGATACGCAGTATTTT. Translating it yields CASSQEVGRGLSDTQYF.

This sequence joins TRBV4-3 and TRBJ1-5, with D tentatively TRBD1 (5 bases). Trimming took off 2 bases at V and 7 bases at J, with 12 bases between the two ends. CDR3 length: 14 amino acids. Germline-derived CDR1 and CDR2 are LGHNA and YSLEER. The CDR3 nucleotides read TGCGCCAGCAGCCAATTCACAGGAATCCAGCCCCAGCATTTT. Translated: CASSQFTGIQPQHF.

This sequence joins TRBV12-3 or TRBV12-4 and TRBJ2-3; no definite D call. CDR3 length: 13 residues. Trimming took 3 bases from V and 5 from J, leaving 9 bases between them. The CDR3 sequence: CASSFQVKDTQYF. The CDR3 coding sequence is TGTGCCAGCAGTTTTCAGGTCAAAGATACGCAGTATTTT.